Below, 5 T cell receptor beta chains from the same sample are listed, as sequenced in a study of early T cells in non-severe SARS-CoV-2 infection. Each CDR3 protein is one row after TCRdb ran MiXCR on the 5' RACE reads. The sample carries approximately 90,000 distinct CDR3 sequences, approximately 12% recorded once. Here the sequenced sample was whole blood, taken at baseline. The receptors here all came from an adult who was a healthcare worker with PCR-confirmed SARS-CoV-2 infection or an uninfected control (not recorded which).

The V gene is TRBV4-2, the J gene TRBJ2-3; D is uncertain. Germline V gene sequence: CDR1 LGHNA, CDR2 YNFKEQ. V was trimmed by 0 bases and J by 2 bases, leaving 6 bases between them. The CDR3 totals 14 residues. The DNA for the CDR3 is TGTGCCAGCAGCCAAGAGCTGGCCACAGATACGCAGTATTTT. Protein sequence: CASSQELATDTQYF.

In its sample, this clonotype was seen many times. This chain joins TRBV5-1 and TRBJ2-6; no firm D call. V was trimmed by 0 bases and J by 2 bases, leaving 6 bases between them. Germline CDR1 and CDR2: SGHRS and YFSETQ. CDR3 length: 15 residues. DNA of the CDR3: TGCGCCAGCAGCTTGGAGGGCGCTGGGGCCAACGTCCTGACTTTC. Protein: CASSLEGAGANVLTF. The full variable domain, completed using reference TRBV5-1 and TRBJ2-6, is KAGVTQTPRYLIKTRGQQVTLSCSPISGHRSVSWYQQTPGQGLQFLFEYFSETQRNKGNFPGRFSGRQFSNSRSEMNVSTLELGDSALYLCASSLEGAGANVLTFGAGSRLTVL.

This chain uses TRBV12-3 or TRBV12-4 with TRBJ2-5, with D possibly being TRBD1 (5 bases). The ends were cut back, 6 bases at V and 2 bases at J, with 22 bases in the middle. The CDR3 consists of 17 residues. Written as DNA, the CDR3 is TGTGCCAGCAGCCGCCCTCCGACAGCCTCTCTTCAAGAGACCCAGTACTTC. It codes for CASSRPPTASLQETQYF.

This clonotype was detected a few times. The chain links TRBV18 to TRBJ1-1; a weak D match, TRBD1 (5 bases). Trimming pared 0 bases from V and 4 bases from J, leaving 9 bases between. The CDR3 sequence is 14 residues long. CDR1 KGHSH and CDR2 LQKENI come from the germline V gene. The CDR3 region is CASSPPGASTEAFF. CDR3 in DNA: TGTGCCAGCTCACCACCAGGGGCGAGCACTGAAGCTTTCTTT. The variable domain in full, completed from reference TRBV18 and TRBJ1-1, reads NAGVMQNPRHLVRRRGQEARLRCSPMKGHSHVYWYRQLPEEGLKFMVYLQKENIIDESGMPKERFSAEFPKEGPSILRIQQVVRGDSAAYFCASSPPGASTEAFFGQGTRLTVV.

The gene calls are TRBV4-2 and TRBJ2-1, with TRBD2 as a possible D gene (6 bases). V was pared by 4 bases and J by 1 base, with 17 bases between. The length of the CDR3 is 17 residues. Germline CDR1 reads LGHNA; CDR2 reads YNFKEQ. CDR3 protein: CASSLVQVAASYNEQFF. CDR3 nucleotide sequence: TGTGCCAGCAGCCTTGTACAGGTAGCGGCTTCCTACAATGAGCAGTTCTTC.